What follows are 30 T cell receptor beta chains derived from one specimen sequenced in a study of blood T cell repertoires in COVID-19. TCRdb's table, derived via immunoSEQ multiplex PCR, lists solely in-frame clones and lacks some. The sample lists 190,000 or so clones, about 80% seen once, with around 7% in the top ten. The sample comprised PBMCs or T cells enriched from blood (not recorded which). The receptors were gathered from a man aged 35-49 years who had recovered from COVID-19.

CDR3 residues: CASSLERSGAGHTSNQPQHF. Here the CDR3 DNA reads TGTGCCAGCAGCTTAGAAAGATCAGGGGCAGGCCACACCAGCAATCAGCCCCAGCATTTT. The V call is TRBV11-2, the J call TRBJ1-5, with TRBD1 as a possible D gene (6 bases). The CDR3 has 20 amino acids. Germline V gene data show CDR1 as SGHAT and CDR2 as FQNNGV. The V end was cut by 0 bases, the J end by 1 base, with 22 bases between.

V usage is TRBV10-3 and J usage is TRBJ1-1; D is unclear. The CDR3 consists of 15 residues. Per germline, CDR1 ENHRY and CDR2 SYGVKD. V was shortened by 0 bases and J by 7 bases, with 15 bases between the two germline ends. This CDR3 reads CAISESLHQALEAFF. The CDR3 DNA reads as TGTGCCATCAGTGAGTCTTTGCACCAGGCCCTTGAAGCTTTCTTT.

This clone was detected only once. The chain carries TRBV7-8 and TRBJ1-1; possible D gene TRBD1, 5 bases. From germline, CDR1 is SGHVS and CDR2 FQNEAQ. CDR3 length equals 12 residues. The V and J ends lost 9 bases and 10 bases respectively, with 18 bases between them. CDR3 nucleotide sequence: TGTGCCAGTCAGAGGGACTCAAGGGGAGCTTTCTTT. Encoded protein: CASQRDSRGAFF.

The chain combines TRBV11-2 with TRBJ1-2; D call uncertain. Germline CDR1 SGHAT, CDR2 FQNNGV. Trimming cost V 1 base and J 0 bases, with 3 bases left between them. CDR3 size: 13 residues. The DNA for the CDR3 is TGTGCCAGCAGCTTAGTCACTAACTATGGCTACACCTTC. This codes for CASSLVTNYGYTF. The complete variable domain, with remaining parts taken from reference TRBV11-2 and TRBJ1-2, reads EAGVAQSPRYKIIEKRQSVAFWCNPISGHATLYWYQQILGQGPKLLIQFQNNGVVDDSQLPKDRFSAERLKGVDSTLKIQPAKLEDSAVYLCASSLVTNYGYTFGSGTRLTVV.

The table lists this clone with a few counts. The chain uses TRBV10-3 and TRBJ1-4, with TRBD1 identical over 10 bases. The CDR3 has 14 amino acids. V shed 6 bases and J 7 bases; nucleotides not matched to a gene: 5. Germline V gene lookup returns CDR1 ENHRY and CDR2 SYGVKD. The CDR3 DNA is TGTGCCATCAGGCCCGGGACAGGGGCTGAAAAACTGTTTTTT. The encoded protein is CAIRPGTGAEKLFF.

The chain carries TRBV3-1 (or the pseudogene TRBV3-2) and TRBJ1-1; D not resolved. There are 16 residues in the CDR3. V lost 1 base and J 4 bases, leaving 16 bases between the germline ends. From germline, CDR1 is LGHDT and CDR2 YNNKEL (reference sequence). CDR3 region: CASSQVLSAERTEAFF. The DNA for the CDR3 is TGTGCCAGCAGCCAAGTACTTTCAGCGGAACGCACTGAAGCTTTCTTT.

The chain links TRBV5-1 to TRBJ2-6, with D maybe TRBD2 (5 bases). Germline V CDR1 and CDR2: SGHRS, YFSETQ. The CDR3 sequence is 17 residues long. Trimming removed 0 bases at V and 0 bases at J, with 10 bases between. The CDR3 loop reads CASSLERPSSGANVLTF. CDR3 in DNA: TGCGCCAGCAGCTTGGAGCGGCCCAGCTCTGGGGCCAACGTCCTGACTTTC. The full variable domain, in which reference TRBV5-1 and TRBJ2-6 provide the parts outside the CDR3, is KAGVTQTPRYLIKTRGQQVTLSCSPISGHRSVSWYQQTPGQGLQFLFEYFSETQRNKGNFPGRFSGRQFSNSRSEMNVSTLELGDSALYLCASSLERPSSGANVLTFGAGSRLTVL.

V usage is TRBV2 and J usage is TRBJ2-2, with D possibly being TRBD2 (6 bases). Germline V gene data show CDR1 as SNHLY and CDR2 as FYNNEI. The CDR3 is 13 amino acids. V lost 6 bases and J lost 3, with 8 bases in between. The CDR3 protein is CASRSGDTGELFF. Here the CDR3 DNA reads TGTGCCAGCAGGTCGGGAGACACCGGGGAGCTGTTTTTT.

This clone was recorded once. The chain uses TRBV5-1 and TRBJ1-1, with a possible D match to TRBD1 (6 bases). The V end lost 1 base, the J end lost 1 base, and 11 bases lay between the germline ends. The CDR3 is 15 residues long. In germline, CDR1 is SGHRS, CDR2 YFSETQ. The CDR3, as DNA: TGCGCCAGCAGCTTGACGGGCAGGGGGAACACTGAAGCTTTCTTT. Its protein product is CASSLTGRGNTEAFF.

CDR3 sequence: CASVRYMRNTEAFF. Written as DNA, the CDR3 is TGTGCCAGCGTCCGATATATGAGGAACACTGAAGCTTTCTTT. This chain connects TRBV6-5 to TRBJ1-1; D gene ambiguous. The CDR3 length is 14 residues. V was trimmed by 8 bases and J by 1 base, leaving 14 bases between them. Germline V lookup: CDR1 MNHEY, CDR2 SVGAGI.

This clone has a handful of counts. The chain combines TRBV28 with TRBJ2-2; D is unclear. The V end lost 7 bases, the J end lost 6 bases, and 12 bases lay between the germline ends. The V gene's germline CDR1 is MDHEN and CDR2 SYDVKM. The CDR3 spans 13 residues. CDR3 amino acids: CASTNTAPGELFF. The CDR3 DNA sequence: TGTGCCAGCACCAACACCGCTCCCGGGGAGCTGTTTTTT.

The chain has TRBV7-9 and TRBJ1-1; D perhaps matches TRBD1 (6 bases). V was trimmed by 4 bases and J by 11 bases, leaving 20 bases between them. The CDR3 length is 14 residues. Germline V gene data show CDR1 as SEHNR and CDR2 as FQNEAQ (reference sequence). CDR3 sequence: CASSSLKQGLGAFF. The CDR3 DNA reads as TGTGCCAGCAGCTCACTCAAACAGGGCCTTGGGGCTTTCTTT.

This CDR3 is CASSIAGTPGRNQPQHF. The CDR3 DNA reads TGTGCCAGTAGTATAGCCGGGACTCCGGGACGCAATCAGCCCCAGCATTTT. The chain recombines TRBV19 with TRBJ1-5; the D gene is possibly TRBD1 (5 bases). The length of the CDR3 is 17 residues. The germline CDR1 and CDR2 sequences are LNHDA and SQIVND (reference sequence). The V end was cut by 1 base, the J end by 2 bases, with 15 bases between.

The chain combines TRBV12-3 or TRBV12-4 with TRBJ2-7, with TRBD2 as a possible D gene (5 bases). The CDR3 has 12 residues. V gave up 3 bases and J gave up 9 bases, with 12 bases separating them. The CDR3 loop reads CASSFLTGLQYF. DNA of the CDR3: TGTGCCAGCAGTTTTTTGACGGGGTTGCAGTACTTC.

The rearrangement uses TRBV3-1 (or the pseudogene TRBV3-2) and TRBJ1-5; the match to TRBD1 covers 8 bases. With V trimmed by 3 bases and J by 7 bases, 5 bases remained unmatched. This CDR3 is built from 14 residues. Germline V gives CDR1 LGHDT, CDR2 YNNKEL (reference sequence). CDR3 sequence: CASSQDREGQPQHF. The CDR3 nucleotides read TGTGCCAGCAGCCAGGACAGGGAAGGGCAGCCCCAGCATTTT.

The V gene is TRBV3-1 (or the pseudogene TRBV3-2), the J gene TRBJ1-4, with TRBD1 matching over 8 bases. CDR3 size: 15 residues. Germline-derived CDR1 and CDR2 are LGHDT and YNNKEL (reference sequence). Germline trimming cut 7 bases from V and 1 base from J; bases unmatched to any gene: 5. Written as DNA, the CDR3 is TGTGCCAGCACCTTTGGACAGGGAACTAATGAAAAACTGTTTTTT. Translation: CASTFGQGTNEKLFF.

This clone was found once. The chain uses TRBV19 and TRBJ2-7; D unresolved. Germline values: CDR1 LNHDA, CDR2 SQIVND (reference sequence). V was clipped by 5 bases and J by 6 bases, with 14 bases between them. The CDR3 sequence is 13 residues long. In DNA, the CDR3 is TGTGCCAGTAGTTGGCAGGATACCTTCGAGCAGTACTTC. It codes for CASSWQDTFEQYF. Drawing the rest from reference TRBV19 and TRBJ2-7, the complete variable domain is DGGITQSPKYLFRKEGQNVTLSCEQNLNHDAMYWYRQDPGQGLRLIYYSQIVNDFQKGDIAEGYSVSREKKESFPLTVTSAQKNPTAFYLCASSWQDTFEQYFGPGTRLTVT.

V is TRBV3-1 (or the pseudogene TRBV3-2) and J is TRBJ1-2, with D possibly matching TRBD1 (6 bases). Per germline, CDR1 LGHDT and CDR2 YNNKEL (reference sequence). CDR3 length: 13 amino acids. The V end lost 1 base, the J end lost 8 bases, and 11 bases lay between the germline ends. CDR3 DNA: TGTGCCAGCAGCCAAGCTCTAGGGGGAGGCTACACCTTC. It encodes CASSQALGGGYTF.

V gene TRBV10-3 combines with J gene TRBJ2-5, with TRBD2 matching 9 bases. CDR1 is ENHRY and CDR2 is SYGVKD in the germline V gene. V shed 3 bases, J shed 5 bases, and the junction held 7 bases outside the gene matches. This CDR3 has 15 residues. CDR3 nucleotides: TGTGCCATCAGTGATTCAGCGGGGGGTTGGGAGACCCAGTACTTC. Translation gives CAISDSAGGWETQYF.

The chain employs TRBV4-1 and TRBJ1-2; D is uncertain. Trimming removed 3 bases at V and 5 bases at J, with 19 bases between. The germline V gene encodes CDR1 MGHRA and CDR2 YSYEKL. The CDR3 is 16 amino acids. The CDR3 sequence is CASSHPPRGLTYGYTF. CDR3 in DNA: TGCGCCAGCAGCCACCCGCCTCGGGGTTTAACTTATGGCTACACCTTC.

The V and J genes are TRBV3-1 (or the pseudogene TRBV3-2) and TRBJ1-4, with D perhaps matching TRBD1 (6 bases). The V and J ends lost 5 bases and 7 bases respectively, with 14 bases between them. Germline V CDR1 and CDR2: LGHDT, YNNKEL (reference sequence). The CDR3 runs to 14 residues. This CDR3 is CASSFRGGGEKLFF. CDR3 bases: TGTGCCAGCAGCTTCCGGGGAGGGGGTGAAAAACTGTTTTTT.

This chain connects TRBV5-1 to TRBJ2-5, with D maybe TRBD2 (5 bases). The CDR3 loop spans 14 amino acids. Germline V CDR1 and CDR2: SGHRS, YFSETQ. The V and J ends lost 4 bases and 2 bases respectively, with 12 bases between them. The CDR3 here is CASSPRLLQETQYF. CDR3 in DNA: TGCGCCAGCAGCCCCAGACTACTACAAGAGACCCAGTACTTC.

This clone was seen many times. The gene calls are TRBV19 and TRBJ2-5; tentatively, D is TRBD2 (5 bases). Germline assignment: CDR1 LNHDA and CDR2 SQIVND (reference sequence). Trimming shortened V by 0 bases and J by 3 bases, and 11 bases separated the two germline ends. CDR3 length: 15 amino acids. CDR3 DNA sequence: TGTGCCAGTAGTATAGATAGGTGGGGAGAAGAGACCCAGTACTTC. Translated, it gives CASSIDRWGEETQYF. Supplemented by reference TRBV19 and TRBJ2-5, the full variable domain reads DGGITQSPKYLFRKEGQNVTLSCEQNLNHDAMYWYRQDPGQGLRLIYYSQIVNDFQKGDIAEGYSVSREKKESFPLTVTSAQKNPTAFYLCASSIDRWGEETQYFGPGTRLLVL.

The chain uses TRBV7-9 and TRBJ1-2, with TRBD1 as a possible D gene (5 bases). This CDR3 spans 12 amino acids. V was trimmed by 5 bases and J by 10 bases, leaving 14 bases between them. Germline CDR1 and CDR2: SEHNR and FQNEAQ (reference sequence). The CDR3 spells CASSQDTGDYTF. The CDR3 nucleotides read TGTGCCAGCAGCCAGGACACCGGCGACTACACCTTC. The full variable domain, with the rest looked up from reference TRBV7-9 and TRBJ1-2, is DTGVSQNPRHKITKRGQNVTFRCDPISEHNRLYWYRQTLGQGPEFLTYFQNEAQLEKSRLLSDRFSAERPKGSFSTLEIQRTEQGDSAMYLCASSQDTGDYTFGSGTRLTVV.

This clone came up once. V and J are TRBV9 and TRBJ1-2, with a weak D call TRBD1 (6 bases). V lost 4 bases and J 0 bases, leaving 16 bases between the germline ends. CDR1 is SGDLS, CDR2 YYNGEE, per germline. This CDR3 contains 16 residues. The CDR3 nucleotides read TGTGCCAGCAGCCCGAGGGGGTGGACAACTAACTATGGCTACACCTTC. This encodes CASSPRGWTTNYGYTF.

This rearrangement joins TRBV28 to TRBJ1-4; D remains ambiguous. Trimming shortened V by 6 bases and J by 7 bases, and 15 bases separated the two germline ends. Germline V gene data show CDR1 as MDHEN and CDR2 as SYDVKM. The CDR3 sequence is 14 residues long. The DNA for the CDR3 is TGTGCCAGCAGCCAAAAGAGGATCGGTGAAAAACTGTTTTTT. Encoded protein: CASSQKRIGEKLFF.

J is TRBJ2-2 and V is TRBV9, with 7 bases aligning to TRBD2. CDR1 and CDR2 from the germline V gene are SGDLS and YYNGEE. The junction had 7 bases not matched to a gene; V was cut back by 0 bases and J by 5 bases. The CDR3 is 16 residues long. The CDR3 protein is CASSVGMAGVTGELFF. CDR3 DNA sequence: TGTGCCAGCAGCGTAGGGATGGCGGGGGTTACCGGGGAGCTGTTTTTT.

J is TRBJ1-1 and V is TRBV3-1 (or the pseudogene TRBV3-2); no definite D call. Trimming took off 3 bases at V and 6 bases at J, with 23 bases between the two ends. The CDR3 sequence is 17 residues long. The germline gives CDR1 LGHDT, CDR2 YNNKEL (reference sequence). The CDR3, as DNA: TGTGCCAGCAGCCAGCCTTACAGTGGTTCGCAAACCGCTGAAGCTTTCTTT. This translates into CASSQPYSGSQTAEAFF.

J is TRBJ2-5 and V is TRBV19; TRBD1 matches at 8 bases. The trim removed 9 bases at V and 5 bases at J, leaving 5 bases unmatched. The CDR3 runs to 12 residues. Germline CDR1 reads LNHDA; CDR2 reads SQIVND (reference sequence). CDR3 protein: CASRGRGETQYF. The CDR3 coding sequence is TGTGCCAGCAGGGGGCGCGGGGAGACCCAGTACTTC.

This clone was counted a single time. Here the CDR3 reads CASSPEGRNYGYTF. The DNA for the CDR3 is TGCGCCAGCAGCCCGGAGGGGCGTAACTATGGCTACACCTTC. The J gene is TRBJ1-2, the V gene TRBV5-1, with TRBD1 as a possible D gene (5 bases). Deletions cut 4 bases from V and 1 base from J, with 11 bases between. The CDR3 has 14 amino acids. Germline loops: CDR1 SGHRS, CDR2 YFSETQ.